This paragraph covers one T cell receptor (beta chain) sequence. Its antigen is unknown. Sequence at one end of the junction differs from germline and may be a read error. This sample is drawn from a study of cytomegalovirus exposure and HLA in healthy donors. PCR primers comprised 60 Vbeta and 13 Jbeta primers. Sequencing used immunoSEQ multiplex PCR; TCRdb keeps in-frame clones, though not all of them. There are 70,000 to 90,000 clones in the sample; around 68% occur only once, and about 15% lies in the top ten. The CDR3 sequence is 10 residues long. Germline V gives CDR1 MRHNA, CDR2 SNTAGT. Notes on the study in general: Later analysis indicated greater clonal expansion among HLA-associated TCR beta chains than among equally common other chains.

The clonotype was recovered from a woman between 40 and 50 years old in good health and CMV-seropositive. The J gene is TRBJ2-7, the V gene TRBV6-4; D might be TRBD2 (5 bases). Sequencing was done on a sample of PBMCs. Written as DNA, the CDR3 is TGTGGTCCCACCGACTACGGGCAGTACTTC. It encodes CGPTDYGQYF.